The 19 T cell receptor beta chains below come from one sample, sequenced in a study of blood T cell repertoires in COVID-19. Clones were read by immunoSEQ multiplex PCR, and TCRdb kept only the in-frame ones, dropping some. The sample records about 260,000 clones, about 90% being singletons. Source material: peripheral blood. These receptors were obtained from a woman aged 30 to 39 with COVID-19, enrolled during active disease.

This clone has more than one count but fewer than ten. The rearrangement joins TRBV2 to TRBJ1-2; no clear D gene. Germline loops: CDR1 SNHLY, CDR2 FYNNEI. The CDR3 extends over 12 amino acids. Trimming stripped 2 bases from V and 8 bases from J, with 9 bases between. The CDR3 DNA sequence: TGTGCCAGCAGTGAATCGGCGGAGGGCTACACCTTC. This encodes CASSESAEGYTF.

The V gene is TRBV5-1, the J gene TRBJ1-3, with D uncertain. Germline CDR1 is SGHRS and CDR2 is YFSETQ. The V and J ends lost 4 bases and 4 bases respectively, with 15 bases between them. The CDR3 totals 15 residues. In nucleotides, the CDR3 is TGCGCCAGCAGCGCGGGCACCCCTCCGGGAAACACCATATATTTT. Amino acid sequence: CASSAGTPPGNTIYF.

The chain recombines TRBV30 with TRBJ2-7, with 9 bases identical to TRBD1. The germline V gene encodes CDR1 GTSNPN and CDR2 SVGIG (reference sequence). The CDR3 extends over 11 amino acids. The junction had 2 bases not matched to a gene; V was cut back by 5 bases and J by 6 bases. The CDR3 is CAWDRGTEQYF. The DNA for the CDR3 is TGTGCCTGGGACAGGGGGACCGAGCAGTACTTC.

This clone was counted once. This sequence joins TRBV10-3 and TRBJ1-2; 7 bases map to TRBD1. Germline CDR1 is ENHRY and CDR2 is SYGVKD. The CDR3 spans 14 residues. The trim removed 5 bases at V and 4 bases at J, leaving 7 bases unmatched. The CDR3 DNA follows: TGTGCCATCAGTTCCGGACAGGCCATCTATGGCTACACCTTC. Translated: CAISSGQAIYGYTF.

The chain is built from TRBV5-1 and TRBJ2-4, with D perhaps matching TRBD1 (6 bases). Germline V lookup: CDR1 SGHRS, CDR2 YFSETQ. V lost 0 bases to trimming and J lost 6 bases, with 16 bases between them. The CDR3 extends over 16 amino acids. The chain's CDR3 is CASSLVGTSFANIQYF. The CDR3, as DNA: TGCGCCAGCAGCTTGGTCGGGACATCGTTTGCAAACATTCAGTACTTC.

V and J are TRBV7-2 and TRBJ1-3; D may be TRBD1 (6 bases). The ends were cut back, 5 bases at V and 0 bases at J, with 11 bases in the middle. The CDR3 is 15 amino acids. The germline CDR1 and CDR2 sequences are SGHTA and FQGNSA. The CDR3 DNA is TGTGCCAGCAGCCGGGACACCCTCTCTGGAAACACCATATATTTT. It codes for CASSRDTLSGNTIYF.

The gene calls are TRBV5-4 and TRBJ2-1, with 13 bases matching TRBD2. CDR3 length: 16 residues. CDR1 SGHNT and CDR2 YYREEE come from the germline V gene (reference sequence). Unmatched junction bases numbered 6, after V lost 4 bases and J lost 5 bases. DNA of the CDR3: TGTGCCAGCAGCCCAGCGGGACTAGCGGGAAACAATGAGCAGTTCTTC. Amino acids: CASSPAGLAGNNEQFF.

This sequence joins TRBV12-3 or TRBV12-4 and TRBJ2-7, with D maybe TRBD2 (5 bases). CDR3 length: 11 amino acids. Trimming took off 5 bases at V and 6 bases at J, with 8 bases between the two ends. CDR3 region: CASSGEGEQYF. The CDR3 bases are TGTGCCAGCAGTGGAGAGGGCGAGCAGTACTTC.

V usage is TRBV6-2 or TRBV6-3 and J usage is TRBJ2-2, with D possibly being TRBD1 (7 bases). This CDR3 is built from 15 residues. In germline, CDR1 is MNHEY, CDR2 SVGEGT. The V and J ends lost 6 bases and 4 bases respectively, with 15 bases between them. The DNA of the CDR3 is TGTGCCAGCAGCTTGGAGGGGGCGGGCACCGGGGAGCTGTTTTTT. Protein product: CASSLEGAGTGELFF.

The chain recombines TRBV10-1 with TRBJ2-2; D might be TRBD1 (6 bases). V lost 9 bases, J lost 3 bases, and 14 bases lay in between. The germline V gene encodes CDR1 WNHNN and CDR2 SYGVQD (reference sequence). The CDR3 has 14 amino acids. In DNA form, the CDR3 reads TGCGCCAGTGGACAGTTCATTGACACCGGGGAGCTGTTTTTT. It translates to CASGQFIDTGELFF.

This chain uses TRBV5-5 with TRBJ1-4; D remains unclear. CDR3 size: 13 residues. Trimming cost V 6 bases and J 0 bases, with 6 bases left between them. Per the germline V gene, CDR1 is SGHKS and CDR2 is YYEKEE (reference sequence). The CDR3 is CASNQATNEKLFF. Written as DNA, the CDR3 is TGTGCCAGCAATCAGGCAACTAATGAAAAACTGTTTTTT. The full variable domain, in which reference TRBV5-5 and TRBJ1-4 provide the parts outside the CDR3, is DAGVTQSPTHLIKTRGQQVTLRCSPISGHKSVSWYQQVLGQGPQFIFQYYEKEERGRGNFPDRFSARQFPNYSSELNVNALLLGDSALYLCASNQATNEKLFFGSGTQLSVL.

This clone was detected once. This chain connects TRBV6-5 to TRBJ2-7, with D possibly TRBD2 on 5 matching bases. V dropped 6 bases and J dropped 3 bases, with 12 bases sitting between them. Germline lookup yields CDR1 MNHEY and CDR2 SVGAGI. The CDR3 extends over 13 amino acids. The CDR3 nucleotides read TGTGCCAGCAGCCTAAGCCGGGGCTACGAGCAGTACTTC. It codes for CASSLSRGYEQYF.

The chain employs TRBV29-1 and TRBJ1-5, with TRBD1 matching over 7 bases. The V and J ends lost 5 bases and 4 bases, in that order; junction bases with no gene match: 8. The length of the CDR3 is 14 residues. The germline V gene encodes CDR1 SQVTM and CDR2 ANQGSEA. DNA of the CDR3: TGCAGCGTTAGGGACAGTGACTATAATCAGCCCCAGCATTTT. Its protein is CSVRDSDYNQPQHF. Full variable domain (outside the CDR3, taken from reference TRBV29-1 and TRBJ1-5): SAVISQKPSRDICQRGTSLTIQCQVDSQVTMMFWYRQQPGQSLTLIATANQGSEATYESGFVIDKFPISRPNLTFSTLTVSNMSPEDSSIYLCSVRDSDYNQPQHFGDGTRLSIL.

The CDR3 reads CASNNRDTEAFF. The CDR3 bases are TGTGCCAGTAACAACCGGGACACTGAAGCTTTCTTT. The chain is built from TRBV19 and TRBJ1-1; no clear D. This CDR3 is built from 12 residues. The germline gives CDR1 LNHDA, CDR2 SQIVND (reference sequence). Trimming took off 7 bases at V and 3 bases at J, with 9 bases between the two ends.

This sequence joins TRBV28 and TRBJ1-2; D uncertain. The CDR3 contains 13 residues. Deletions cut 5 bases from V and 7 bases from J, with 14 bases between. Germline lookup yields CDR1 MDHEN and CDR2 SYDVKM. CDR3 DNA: TGTGCCAGCAGTGCTGGACTCCTATCTGGCTACACCTTC. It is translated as CASSAGLLSGYTF.

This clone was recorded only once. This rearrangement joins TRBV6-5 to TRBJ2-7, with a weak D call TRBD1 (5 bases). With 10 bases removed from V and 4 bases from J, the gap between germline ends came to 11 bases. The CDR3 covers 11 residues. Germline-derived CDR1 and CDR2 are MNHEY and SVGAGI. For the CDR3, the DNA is TGTGCCACTTTTGCAGGGTACGAGCAGTACTTC. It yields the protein CATFAGYEQYF.

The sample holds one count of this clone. The CDR3 nucleotides are TGCGCCAGCAGCCAAGCTCTCAATCAGCCCCAGCATTTT. Translation gives CASSQALNQPQHF. V gene TRBV4-1 combines with J gene TRBJ1-5, with D hard to call. Germline loops: CDR1 MGHRA, CDR2 YSYEKL. Trimming removed 1 base at V and 3 bases at J, with 4 bases between. The CDR3 spans 13 residues.

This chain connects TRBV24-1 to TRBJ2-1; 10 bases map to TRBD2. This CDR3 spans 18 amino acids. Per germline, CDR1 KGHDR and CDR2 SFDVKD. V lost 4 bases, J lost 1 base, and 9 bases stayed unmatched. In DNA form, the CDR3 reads TGTGCCACCAGTGACCCCCAATCACTAGCGGGGTCCTACAATGAGCAGTTCTTC. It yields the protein CATSDPQSLAGSYNEQFF.

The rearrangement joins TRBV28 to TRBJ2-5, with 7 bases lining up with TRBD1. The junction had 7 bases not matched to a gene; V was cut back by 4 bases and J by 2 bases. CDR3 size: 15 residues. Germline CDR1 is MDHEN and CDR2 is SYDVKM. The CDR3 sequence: CASSSTGSLQETQYF. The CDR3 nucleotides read TGTGCCAGCAGTTCGACAGGGTCCCTACAAGAGACCCAGTACTTC.